The clone carrying this T cell receptor (beta chain) has a single count. The antigen is unknown. Time point defined: cycle 4 day 1 (C4D1), after more than 5 weeks of nivolumab. After autologous stem cell transplantation all patients relapsed, and prior brentuximab vedotin exposure differed between cohorts. TCRdb's copy holds only in-frame clones and misses some; the assay was immunoSEQ multiplex PCR. The sample holds under 130,000 clones, 89% seen once. The sample belongs to a study of PD-1 blockade in classical Hodgkin lymphoma. Unmatched junction bases numbered 7, after V lost 3 bases and J lost 1 base. Germline V gives CDR1 SGHTA, CDR2 FQGNSA. This CDR3 comprises 18 residues. Study-wide results and limits: Among the patients, those starting nivolumab under 1 year after ASCT were excluded.

The source material was peripheral blood mononuclear cells (PBMCs), sampled before the fourth cycle of nivolumab. The V and J genes are TRBV7-2 and TRBJ1-5; TRBD1 matches at 12 bases. The TCR comes from a human donor with classical Hodgkin lymphoma. The CDR3 region is CASSFVAGTGGSNQPQHF. CDR3 nucleotide sequence: TGTGCCAGCAGCTTCGTCGCCGGGACAGGGGGCAGCAATCAGCCCCAGCATTTT.